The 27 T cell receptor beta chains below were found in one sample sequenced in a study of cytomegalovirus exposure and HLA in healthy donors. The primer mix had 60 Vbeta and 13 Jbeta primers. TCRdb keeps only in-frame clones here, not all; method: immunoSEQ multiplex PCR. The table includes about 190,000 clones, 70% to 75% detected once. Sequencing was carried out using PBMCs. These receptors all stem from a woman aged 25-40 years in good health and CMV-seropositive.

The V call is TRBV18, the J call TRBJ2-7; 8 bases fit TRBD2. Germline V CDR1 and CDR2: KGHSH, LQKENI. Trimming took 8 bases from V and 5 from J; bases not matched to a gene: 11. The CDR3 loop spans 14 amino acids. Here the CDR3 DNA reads TGTGCCAGCACCTGGCGGGAGGATCTTAACGAGCAGTACTTC. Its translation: CASTWREDLNEQYF.

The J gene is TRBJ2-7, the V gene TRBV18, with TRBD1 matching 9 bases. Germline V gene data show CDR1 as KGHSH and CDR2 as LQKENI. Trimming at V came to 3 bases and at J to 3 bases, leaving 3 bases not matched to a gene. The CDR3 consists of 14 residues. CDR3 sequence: CASSPVTGGYEQYF. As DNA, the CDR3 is TGTGCCAGCTCACCTGTGACAGGGGGCTACGAGCAGTACTTC.

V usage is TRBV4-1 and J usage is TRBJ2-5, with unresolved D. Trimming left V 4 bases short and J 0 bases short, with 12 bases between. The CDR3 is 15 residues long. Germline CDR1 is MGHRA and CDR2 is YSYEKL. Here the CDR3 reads CASSLSSGYQETQYF. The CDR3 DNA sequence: TGCGCCAGCAGCCTCTCTAGTGGGTACCAAGAGACCCAGTACTTC.

As DNA, the CDR3 is TGTGCCAGCAGCTTGGCGGGAGTGGAGACCCAGTACTTC. This gives the protein CASSLAGVETQYF. The J gene is TRBJ2-5, the V gene TRBV5-4; D possibly corresponds to TRBD2 (6 bases). Germline-derived CDR1 and CDR2 are SGHNT and YYREEE (reference sequence). V gave up 0 bases and J gave up 5 bases, with 8 bases separating them. CDR3 size: 13 residues. Full variable domain (missing parts from reference TRBV5-4 and TRBJ2-5): ETGVTQSPTHLIKTRGQQVTLRCSSQSGHNTVSWYQQALGQGPQFIFQYYREEENGRGNFPPRFSGLQFPNYSSELNVNALELDDSALYLCASSLAGVETQYFGPGTRLLVL.

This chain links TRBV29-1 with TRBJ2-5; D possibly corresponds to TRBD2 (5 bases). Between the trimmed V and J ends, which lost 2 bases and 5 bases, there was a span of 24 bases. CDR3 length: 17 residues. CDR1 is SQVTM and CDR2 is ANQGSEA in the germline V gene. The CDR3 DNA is TGCAGCGTTGAATCGGGCAGAGTAAGAGGGTTCGGCGAGACCCAGTACTTC. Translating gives CSVESGRVRGFGETQYF.

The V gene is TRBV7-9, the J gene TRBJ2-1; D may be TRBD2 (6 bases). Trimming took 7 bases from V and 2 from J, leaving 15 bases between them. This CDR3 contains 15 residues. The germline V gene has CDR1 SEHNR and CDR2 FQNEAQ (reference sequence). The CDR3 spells CASTLSGDPYNEQFF. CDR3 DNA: TGTGCCAGCACCCTATCGGGGGACCCCTACAATGAGCAGTTCTTC.

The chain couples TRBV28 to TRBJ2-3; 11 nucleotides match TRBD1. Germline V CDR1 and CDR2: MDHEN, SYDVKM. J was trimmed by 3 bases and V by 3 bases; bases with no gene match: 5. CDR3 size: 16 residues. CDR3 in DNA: TGTGCCAGCAGTTTGACCGGGACAGGGGGAACAGATACGCAGTATTTT. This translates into CASSLTGTGGTDTQYF.

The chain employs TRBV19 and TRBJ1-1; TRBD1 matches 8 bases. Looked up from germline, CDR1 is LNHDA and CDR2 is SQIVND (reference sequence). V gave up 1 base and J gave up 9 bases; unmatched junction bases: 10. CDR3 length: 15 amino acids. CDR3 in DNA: TGTGCCAGTAGTATAGGAGTCAGGGGGCACGACAAAGCTTTCTTT. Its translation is CASSIGVRGHDKAFF.

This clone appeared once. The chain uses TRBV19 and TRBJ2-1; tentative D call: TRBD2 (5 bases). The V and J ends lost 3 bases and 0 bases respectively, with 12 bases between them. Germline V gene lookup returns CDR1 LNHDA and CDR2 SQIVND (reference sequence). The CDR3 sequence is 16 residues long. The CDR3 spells CASSMSSGSSYNEQFF. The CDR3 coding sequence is TGTGCCAGTAGTATGAGTTCGGGGAGCTCCTACAATGAGCAGTTCTTC.

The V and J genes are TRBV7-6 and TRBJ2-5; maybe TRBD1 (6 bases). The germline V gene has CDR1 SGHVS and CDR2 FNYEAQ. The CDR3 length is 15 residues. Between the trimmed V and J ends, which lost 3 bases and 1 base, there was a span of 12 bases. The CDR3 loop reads CASSFISDSQETQYF. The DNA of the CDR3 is TGTGCCAGCAGCTTTATTTCGGACAGCCAAGAGACCCAGTACTTC.

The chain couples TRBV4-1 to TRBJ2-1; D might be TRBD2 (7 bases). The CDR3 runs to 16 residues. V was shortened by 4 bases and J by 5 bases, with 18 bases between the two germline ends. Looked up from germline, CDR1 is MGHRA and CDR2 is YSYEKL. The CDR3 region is CASSPSGGGTDNEQFF. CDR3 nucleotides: TGCGCCAGCAGCCCCTCTGGGGGGGGCACGGACAATGAGCAGTTCTTC.

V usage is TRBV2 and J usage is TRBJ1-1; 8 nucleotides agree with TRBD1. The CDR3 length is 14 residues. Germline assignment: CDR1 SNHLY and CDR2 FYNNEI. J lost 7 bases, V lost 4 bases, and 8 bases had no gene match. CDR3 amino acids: CASSAWDRSHEAFF. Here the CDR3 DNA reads TGTGCCAGCAGTGCGTGGGACAGGAGTCATGAAGCTTTCTTT.

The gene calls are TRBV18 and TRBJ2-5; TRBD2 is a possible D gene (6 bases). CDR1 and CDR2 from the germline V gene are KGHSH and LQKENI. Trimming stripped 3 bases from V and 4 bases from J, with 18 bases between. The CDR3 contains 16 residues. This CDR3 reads CASSPAEGRFGETQYF. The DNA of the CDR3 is TGTGCCAGCTCACCCGCGGAGGGGCGGTTTGGAGAGACCCAGTACTTC.

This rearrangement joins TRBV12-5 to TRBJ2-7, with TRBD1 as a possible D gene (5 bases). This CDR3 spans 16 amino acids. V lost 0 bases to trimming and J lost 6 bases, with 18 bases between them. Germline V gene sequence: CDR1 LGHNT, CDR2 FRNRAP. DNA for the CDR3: TGTGCTAGTGGTTTGGTCCAGGGAAGAGGTCTTTTCGAGCAGTACTTC. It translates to CASGLVQGRGLFEQYF.

In DNA form, the CDR3 reads TGTGCCAGCAGCTTCAGTCCCAGGGACACCATATATTTT. Translating gives CASSFSPRDTIYF. The chain combines TRBV7-9 with TRBJ1-3; perhaps TRBD1 as D (5 bases). With 3 bases removed from V and 8 bases from J, the gap between germline ends came to 11 bases. The CDR3 is made up of 13 amino acids. The germline gives CDR1 SEHNR, CDR2 FQNEAQ (reference sequence). The full variable domain, in which reference TRBV7-9 and TRBJ1-3 provide the parts outside the CDR3, is DTGVSQNPRHKITKRGQNVTFRCDPISEHNRLYWYRQTLGQGPEFLTYFQNEAQLEKSRLLSDRFSAERPKGSFSTLEIQRTEQGDSAMYLCASSFSPRDTIYFGEGSWLTVV.

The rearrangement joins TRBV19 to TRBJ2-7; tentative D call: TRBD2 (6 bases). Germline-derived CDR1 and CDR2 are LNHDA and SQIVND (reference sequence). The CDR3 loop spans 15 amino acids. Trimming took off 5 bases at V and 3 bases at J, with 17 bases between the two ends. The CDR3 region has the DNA TGTGCCAGTAGTGCGCCGGGACTGGGCTTCTACGAGCAGTACTTC. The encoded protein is CASSAPGLGFYEQYF. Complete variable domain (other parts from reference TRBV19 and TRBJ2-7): DGGITQSPKYLFRKEGQNVTLSCEQNLNHDAMYWYRQDPGQGLRLIYYSQIVNDFQKGDIAEGYSVSREKKESFPLTVTSAQKNPTAFYLCASSAPGLGFYEQYFGPGTRLTVT.

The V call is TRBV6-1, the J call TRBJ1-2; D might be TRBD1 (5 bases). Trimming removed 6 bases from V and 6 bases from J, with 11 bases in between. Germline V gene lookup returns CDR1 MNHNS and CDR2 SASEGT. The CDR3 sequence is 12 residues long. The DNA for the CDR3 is TGTGCCAGCAGGGGGACTCGAGATGGCTACACCTTC. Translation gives CASRGTRDGYTF.

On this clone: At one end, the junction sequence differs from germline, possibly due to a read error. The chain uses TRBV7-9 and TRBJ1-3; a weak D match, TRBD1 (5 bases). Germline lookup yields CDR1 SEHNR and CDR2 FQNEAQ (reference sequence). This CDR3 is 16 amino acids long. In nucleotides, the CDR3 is TGTGCCAGCAGCGTCCCGCGGGGGAGCTCTGGAAGCACCATATATTTT. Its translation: CASSVPRGSSGSTIYF. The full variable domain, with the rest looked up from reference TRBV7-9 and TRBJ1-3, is DTGVSQNPRHKITKRGQNVTFRCDPISEHNRLYWYRQTLGQGPEFLTYFQNEAQLEKSRLLSDRFSAERPKGSFSTLEIQRTEQGDSAMYLCASSVPRGSSGSTIYFGEGSWLTVV.

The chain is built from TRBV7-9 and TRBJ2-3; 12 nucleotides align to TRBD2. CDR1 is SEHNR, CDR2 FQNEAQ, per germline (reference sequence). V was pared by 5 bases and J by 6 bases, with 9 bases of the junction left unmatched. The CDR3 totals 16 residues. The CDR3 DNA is TGTGCCAGCAGCCAAACAGGACTAGCGGGATCTGATACGCAGTATTTT. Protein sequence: CASSQTGLAGSDTQYF.

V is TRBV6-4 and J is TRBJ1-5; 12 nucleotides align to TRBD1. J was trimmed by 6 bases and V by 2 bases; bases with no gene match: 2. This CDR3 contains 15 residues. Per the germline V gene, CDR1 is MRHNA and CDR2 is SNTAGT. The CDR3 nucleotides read TGTGCCAGCAGTGACGGGACAGGGGGCTCTCAGCCCCAGCATTTT. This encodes CASSDGTGGSQPQHF.

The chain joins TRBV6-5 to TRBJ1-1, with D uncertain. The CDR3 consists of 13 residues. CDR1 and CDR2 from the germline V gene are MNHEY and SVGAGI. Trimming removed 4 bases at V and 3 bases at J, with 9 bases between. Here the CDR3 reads CASSSVSDTEAFF. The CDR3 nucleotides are TGTGCCAGCAGTTCCGTATCGGACACTGAAGCTTTCTTT.

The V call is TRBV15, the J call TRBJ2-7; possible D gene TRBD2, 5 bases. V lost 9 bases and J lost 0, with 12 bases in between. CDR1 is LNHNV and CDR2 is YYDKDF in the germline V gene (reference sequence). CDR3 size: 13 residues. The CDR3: CATRAGNSYEQYF. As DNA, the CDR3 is TGTGCCACGAGGGCGGGTAACTCCTACGAGCAGTACTTC.

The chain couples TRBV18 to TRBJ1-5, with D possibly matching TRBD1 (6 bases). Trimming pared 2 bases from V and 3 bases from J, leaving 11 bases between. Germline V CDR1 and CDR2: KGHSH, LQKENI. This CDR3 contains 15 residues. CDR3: CASSPAGAANQPQHF. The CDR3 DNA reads TGTGCCAGCTCACCAGCAGGGGCGGCCAATCAGCCCCAGCATTTT.

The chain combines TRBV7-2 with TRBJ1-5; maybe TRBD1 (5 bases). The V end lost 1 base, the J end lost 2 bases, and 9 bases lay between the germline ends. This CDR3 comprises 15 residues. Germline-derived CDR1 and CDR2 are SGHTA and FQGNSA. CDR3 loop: CASSLEGEGNQPQHF. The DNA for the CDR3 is TGTGCCAGCAGCTTAGAAGGGGAAGGCAATCAGCCCCAGCATTTT.

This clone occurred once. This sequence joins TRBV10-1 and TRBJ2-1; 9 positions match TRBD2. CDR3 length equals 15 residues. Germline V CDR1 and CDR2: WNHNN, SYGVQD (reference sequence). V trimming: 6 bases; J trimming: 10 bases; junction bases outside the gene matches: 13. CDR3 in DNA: TGCGCCAGCAGCAAGAAAACTAGCGGGCCTGCCGAGCAGTTCTTC. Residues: CASSKKTSGPAEQFF.

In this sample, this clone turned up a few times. DNA of the CDR3: TGTGCCAGCTCCCGACAGGGAGATGGCTATGGCTACACCTTC. Translated: CASSRQGDGYGYTF. The rearrangement joins TRBV18 to TRBJ1-2; 7 nucleotides align to TRBD1. The CDR3 loop spans 14 amino acids. Germline values: CDR1 KGHSH, CDR2 LQKENI. With V trimmed by 6 bases and J by 4 bases, 8 bases remained unmatched.

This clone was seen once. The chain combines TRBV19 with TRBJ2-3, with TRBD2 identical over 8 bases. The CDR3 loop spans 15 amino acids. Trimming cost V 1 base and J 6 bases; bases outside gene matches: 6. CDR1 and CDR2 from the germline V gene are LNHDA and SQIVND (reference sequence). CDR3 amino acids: CASSIVASGGDTQYF. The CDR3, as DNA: TGTGCCAGTAGTATAGTAGCGAGCGGGGGCGATACGCAGTATTTT.